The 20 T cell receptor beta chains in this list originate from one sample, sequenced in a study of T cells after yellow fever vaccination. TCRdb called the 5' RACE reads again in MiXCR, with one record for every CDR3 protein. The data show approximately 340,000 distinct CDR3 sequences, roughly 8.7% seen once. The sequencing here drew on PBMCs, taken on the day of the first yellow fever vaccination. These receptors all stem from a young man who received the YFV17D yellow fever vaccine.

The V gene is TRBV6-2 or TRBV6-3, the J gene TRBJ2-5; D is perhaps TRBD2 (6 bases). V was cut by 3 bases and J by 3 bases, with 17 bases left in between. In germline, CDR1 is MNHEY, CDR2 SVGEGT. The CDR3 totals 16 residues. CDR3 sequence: CASSYISGPGEETQYF. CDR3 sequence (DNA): TGTGCCAGCAGTTATATTAGCGGACCGGGGGAAGAGACCCAGTACTTC.

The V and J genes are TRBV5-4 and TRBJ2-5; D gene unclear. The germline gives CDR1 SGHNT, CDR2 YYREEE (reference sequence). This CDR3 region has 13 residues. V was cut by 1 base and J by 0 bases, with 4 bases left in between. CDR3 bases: TGTGCCAGCAGCTTGTGGTACCAAGAGACCCAGTACTTC. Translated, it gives CASSLWYQETQYF.

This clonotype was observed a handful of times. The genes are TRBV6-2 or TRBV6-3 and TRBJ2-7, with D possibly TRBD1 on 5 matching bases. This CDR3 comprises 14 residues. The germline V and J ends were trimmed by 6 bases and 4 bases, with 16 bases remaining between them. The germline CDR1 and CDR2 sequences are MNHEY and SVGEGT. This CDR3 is CASSLHRTPYEQYV. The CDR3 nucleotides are TGTGCCAGCAGCCTCCACAGGACACCTTACGAGCAGTACGTC.

CDR3 loop: CAIKKGGTDTQYF. Written as DNA, the CDR3 is TGTGCCATCAAAAAGGGTGGCACAGATACGCAGTATTTT. The rearrangement links TRBV10-3 to TRBJ2-3; unclear D gene. Trimming left V 7 bases short and J 1 base short, with 9 bases between. CDR1 and CDR2 (germline): ENHRY, SYGVKD. This CDR3 contains 13 residues.

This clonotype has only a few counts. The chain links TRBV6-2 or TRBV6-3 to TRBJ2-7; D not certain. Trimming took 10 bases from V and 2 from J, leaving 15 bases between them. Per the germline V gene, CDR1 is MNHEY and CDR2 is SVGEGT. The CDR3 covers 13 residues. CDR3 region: CATETPTTYEQYV. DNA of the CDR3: TGTGCCACCGAGACACCCACAACCTACGAGCAGTACGTC.

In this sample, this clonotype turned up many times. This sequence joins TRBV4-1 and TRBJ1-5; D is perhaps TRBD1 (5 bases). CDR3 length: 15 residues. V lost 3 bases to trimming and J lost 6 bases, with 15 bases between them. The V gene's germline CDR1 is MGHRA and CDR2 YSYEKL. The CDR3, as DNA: TGCGCCAGCAGCCAGGGACCGGGTTCCGGTCAGCCCCAGCATTTT. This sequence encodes CASSQGPGSGQPQHF.

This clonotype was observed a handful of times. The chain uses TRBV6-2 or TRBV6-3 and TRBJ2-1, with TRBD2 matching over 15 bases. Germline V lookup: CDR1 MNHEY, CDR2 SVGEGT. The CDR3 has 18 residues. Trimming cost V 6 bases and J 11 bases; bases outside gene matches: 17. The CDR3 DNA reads TGTGCCAGCAGACACCGCCGGACTAGCGGGGGGGCGGGGCCGCAGCAGTTCTTC. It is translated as CASRHRRTSGGAGPQQFF.

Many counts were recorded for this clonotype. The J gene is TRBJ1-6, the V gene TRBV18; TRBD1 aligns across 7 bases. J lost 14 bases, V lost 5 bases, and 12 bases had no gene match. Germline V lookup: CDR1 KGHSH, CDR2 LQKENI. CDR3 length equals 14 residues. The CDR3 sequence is CASSERDRSSSLHF. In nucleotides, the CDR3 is TGTGCCAGCTCAGAGCGGGACAGAAGTTCTTCCCTCCACTTT. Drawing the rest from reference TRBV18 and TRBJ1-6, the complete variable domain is NAGVMQNPRHLVRRRGQEARLRCSPMKGHSHVYWYRQLPEEGLKFMVYLQKENIIDESGMPKERFSAEFPKEGPSILRIQQVVRGDSAAYFCASSERDRSSSLHFGNGTRLTVT.

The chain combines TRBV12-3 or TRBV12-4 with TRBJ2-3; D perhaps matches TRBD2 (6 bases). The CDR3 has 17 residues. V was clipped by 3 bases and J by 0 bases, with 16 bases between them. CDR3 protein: CASSFLAWMASTDTQYF. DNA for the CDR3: TGTGCCAGCAGTTTCCTAGCGTGGATGGCTAGCACAGATACGCAGTATTTT.

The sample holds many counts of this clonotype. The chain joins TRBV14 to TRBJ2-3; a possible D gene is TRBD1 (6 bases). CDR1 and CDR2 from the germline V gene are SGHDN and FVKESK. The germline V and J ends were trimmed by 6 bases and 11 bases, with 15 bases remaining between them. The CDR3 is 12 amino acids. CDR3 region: CASRKAGVRQYF. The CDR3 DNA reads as TGTGCCAGCAGAAAAGCAGGGGTGAGGCAGTATTTT.

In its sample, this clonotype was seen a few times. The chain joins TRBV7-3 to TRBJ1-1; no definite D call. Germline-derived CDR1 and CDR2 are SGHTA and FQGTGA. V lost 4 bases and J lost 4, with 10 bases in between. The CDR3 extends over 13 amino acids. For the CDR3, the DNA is TGTGCCAGCAGCTCAAGGTGGGGCACTGAAGCTTTCTTT. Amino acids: CASSSRWGTEAFF.

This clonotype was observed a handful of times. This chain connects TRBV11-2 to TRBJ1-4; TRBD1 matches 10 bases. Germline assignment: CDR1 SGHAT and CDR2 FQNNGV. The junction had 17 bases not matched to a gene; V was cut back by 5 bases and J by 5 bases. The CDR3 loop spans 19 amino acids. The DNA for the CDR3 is TGTGCCAGCAGCACAAAGCCGACAGGGGGCGGGGACGGAAATGAAAAACTGTTTTTT. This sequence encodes CASSTKPTGGGDGNEKLFF. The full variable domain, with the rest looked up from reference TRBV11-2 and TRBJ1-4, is EAGVAQSPRYKIIEKRQSVAFWCNPISGHATLYWYQQILGQGPKLLIQFQNNGVVDDSQLPKDRFSAERLKGVDSTLKIQPAKLEDSAVYLCASSTKPTGGGDGNEKLFFGSGTQLSVL.

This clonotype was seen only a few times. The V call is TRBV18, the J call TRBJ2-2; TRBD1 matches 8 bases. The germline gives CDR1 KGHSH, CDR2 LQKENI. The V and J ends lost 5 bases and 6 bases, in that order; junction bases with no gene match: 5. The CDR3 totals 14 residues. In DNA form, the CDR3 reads TGTGCCAGCTCAATCCAGGACAGGGCCGGGGAGCTGTTTTTT. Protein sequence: CASSIQDRAGELFF.

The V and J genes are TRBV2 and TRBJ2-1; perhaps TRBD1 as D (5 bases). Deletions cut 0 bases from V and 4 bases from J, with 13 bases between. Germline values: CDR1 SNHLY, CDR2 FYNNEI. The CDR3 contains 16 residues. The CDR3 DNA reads TGTGCCAGCAGTGAAGCGCCTCCCAGACAGTACAATGAGCAGTTCTTC. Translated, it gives CASSEAPPRQYNEQFF.

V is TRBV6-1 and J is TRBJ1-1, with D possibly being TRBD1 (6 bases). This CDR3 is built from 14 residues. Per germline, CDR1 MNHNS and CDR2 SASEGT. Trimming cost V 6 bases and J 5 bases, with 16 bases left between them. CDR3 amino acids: CASRQQGEGTEAFF. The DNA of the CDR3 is TGTGCCAGCAGACAACAGGGAGAGGGGACTGAAGCTTTCTTT.

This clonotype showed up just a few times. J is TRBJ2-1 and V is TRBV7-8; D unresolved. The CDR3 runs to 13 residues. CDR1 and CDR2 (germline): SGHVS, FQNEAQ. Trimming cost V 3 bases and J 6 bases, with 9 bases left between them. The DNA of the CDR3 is TGTGCCAGCAGCTTTTATTCCGTCAATGAGCAGTTCTTC. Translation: CASSFYSVNEQFF.

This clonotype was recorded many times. CDR3 sequence: CASSSPGYWSAGELFF. DNA for the CDR3: TGTGCCAGCAGTTCCCCAGGGTATTGGTCGGCCGGGGAGCTGTTTTTT. The rearrangement uses TRBV12-3 or TRBV12-4 and TRBJ2-2, with D tentatively TRBD1 (5 bases). The V end lost 4 bases, the J end lost 6 bases, and 18 bases lay between the germline ends. There are 16 residues in the CDR3.

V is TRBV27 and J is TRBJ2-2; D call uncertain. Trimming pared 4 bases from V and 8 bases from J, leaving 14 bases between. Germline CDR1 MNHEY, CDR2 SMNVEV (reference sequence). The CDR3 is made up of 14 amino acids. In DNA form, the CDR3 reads TGTGCCAGCAGTTCTGGGCTCCTTCTAGGGGAGCTGTTTTTT. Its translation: CASSSGLLLGELFF.

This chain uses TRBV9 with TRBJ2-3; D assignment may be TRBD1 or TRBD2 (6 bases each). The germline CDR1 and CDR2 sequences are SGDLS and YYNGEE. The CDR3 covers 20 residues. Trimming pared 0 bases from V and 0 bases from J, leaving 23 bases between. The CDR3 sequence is CASSVEGGLRLSTSTDTQYF. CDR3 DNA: TGTGCCAGCAGCGTAGAGGGGGGCCTGCGACTCTCCACTAGCACAGATACGCAGTATTTT. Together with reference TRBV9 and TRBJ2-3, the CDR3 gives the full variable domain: DSGVTQTPKHLITATGQRVTLRCSPRSGDLSVYWYQQSLDQGLQFLIQYYNGEERAKGNILERFSAQQFPDLHSELNLSSLELGDSALYFCASSVEGGLRLSTSTDTQYFGPGTRLTVL.

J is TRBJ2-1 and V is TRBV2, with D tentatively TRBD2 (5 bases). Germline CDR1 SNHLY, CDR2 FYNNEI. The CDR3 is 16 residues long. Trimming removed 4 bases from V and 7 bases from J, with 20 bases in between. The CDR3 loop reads CASSGEGSPSGNEQFF. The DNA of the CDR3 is TGTGCCAGCAGTGGAGAAGGCTCGCCCTCGGGGAATGAGCAGTTCTTC.